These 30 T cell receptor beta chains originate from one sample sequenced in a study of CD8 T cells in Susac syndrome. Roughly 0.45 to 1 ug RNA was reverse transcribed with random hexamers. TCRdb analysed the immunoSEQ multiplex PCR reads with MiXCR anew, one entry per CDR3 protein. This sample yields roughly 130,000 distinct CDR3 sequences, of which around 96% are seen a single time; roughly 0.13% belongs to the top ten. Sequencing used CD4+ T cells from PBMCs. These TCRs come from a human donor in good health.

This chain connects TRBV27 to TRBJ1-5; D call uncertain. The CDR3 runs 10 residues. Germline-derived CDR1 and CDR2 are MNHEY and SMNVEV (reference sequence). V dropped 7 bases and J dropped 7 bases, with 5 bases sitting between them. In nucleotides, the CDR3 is TGTGCCAGCAAGAAACAGCCCCAGCATTTT. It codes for CASKKQPQHF.

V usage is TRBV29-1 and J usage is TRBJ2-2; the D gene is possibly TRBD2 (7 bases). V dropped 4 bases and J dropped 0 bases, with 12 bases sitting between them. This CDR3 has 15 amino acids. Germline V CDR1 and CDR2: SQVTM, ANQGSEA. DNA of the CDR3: TGCAGCGTTGGGGGGGGGCTTGCGAACACCGGGGAGCTGTTTTTT. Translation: CSVGGGLANTGELFF.

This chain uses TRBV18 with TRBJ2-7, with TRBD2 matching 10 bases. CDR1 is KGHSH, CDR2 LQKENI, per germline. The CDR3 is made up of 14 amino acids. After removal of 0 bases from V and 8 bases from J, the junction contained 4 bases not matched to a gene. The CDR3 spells CASSPPSGREKQYF. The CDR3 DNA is TGTGCCAGCTCACCACCGAGCGGGAGGGAGAAGCAGTACTTC.

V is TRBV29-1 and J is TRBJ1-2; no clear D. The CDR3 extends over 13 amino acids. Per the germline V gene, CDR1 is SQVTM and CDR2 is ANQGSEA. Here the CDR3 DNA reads TGCACTGCCGGGGAGACGACTAACTATGGCTACACCTTC. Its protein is CTAGETTNYGYTF.

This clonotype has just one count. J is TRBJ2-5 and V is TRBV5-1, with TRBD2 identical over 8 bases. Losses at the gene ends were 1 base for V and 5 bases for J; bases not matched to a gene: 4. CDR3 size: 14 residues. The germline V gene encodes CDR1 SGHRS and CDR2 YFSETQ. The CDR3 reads CASSLPGGYETQYF. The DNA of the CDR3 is TGCGCCAGCAGCTTGCCGGGAGGGTATGAGACCCAGTACTTC.

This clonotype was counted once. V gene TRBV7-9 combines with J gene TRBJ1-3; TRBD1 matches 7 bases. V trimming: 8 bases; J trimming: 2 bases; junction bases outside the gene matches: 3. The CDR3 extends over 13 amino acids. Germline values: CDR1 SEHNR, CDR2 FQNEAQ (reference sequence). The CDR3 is CASRQGAGNTIYF. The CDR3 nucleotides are TGTGCCAGCCGACAGGGAGCTGGAAACACCATATATTTT. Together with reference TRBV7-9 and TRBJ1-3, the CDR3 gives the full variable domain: DTGVSQNPRHKITKRGQNVTFRCDPISEHNRLYWYRQTLGQGPEFLTYFQNEAQLEKSRLLSDRFSAERPKGSFSTLEIQRTEQGDSAMYLCASRQGAGNTIYFGEGSWLTVV.

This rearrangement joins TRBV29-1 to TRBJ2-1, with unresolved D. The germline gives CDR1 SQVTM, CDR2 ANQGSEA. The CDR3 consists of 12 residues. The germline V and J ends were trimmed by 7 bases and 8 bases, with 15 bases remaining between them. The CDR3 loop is CSAHSGSDEQFF. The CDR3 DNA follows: TGCAGCGCGCATTCCGGGTCCGATGAGCAGTTCTTC.

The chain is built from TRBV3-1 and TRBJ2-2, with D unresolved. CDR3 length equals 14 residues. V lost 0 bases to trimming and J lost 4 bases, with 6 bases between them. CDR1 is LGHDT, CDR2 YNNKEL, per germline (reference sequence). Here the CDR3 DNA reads TGTGCCAGCAGCCAAGATCTAGTCACCGGGGAGCTGTTTTTT. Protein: CASSQDLVTGELFF.

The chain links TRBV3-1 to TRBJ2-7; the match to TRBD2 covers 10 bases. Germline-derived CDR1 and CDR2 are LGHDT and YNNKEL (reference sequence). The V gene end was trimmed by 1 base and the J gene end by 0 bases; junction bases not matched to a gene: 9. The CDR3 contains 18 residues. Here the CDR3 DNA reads TGTGCCAGCAGCCAAGCCACATCCTGGACTAGCGGCTCCTACGAGCAGTACTTC. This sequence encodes CASSQATSWTSGSYEQYF.

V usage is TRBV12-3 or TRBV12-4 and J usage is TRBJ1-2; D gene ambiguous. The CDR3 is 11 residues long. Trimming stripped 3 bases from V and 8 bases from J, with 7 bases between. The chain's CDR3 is CASSLLKGYTF. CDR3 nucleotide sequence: TGTGCCAGCAGTTTGTTGAAGGGCTACACCTTC.

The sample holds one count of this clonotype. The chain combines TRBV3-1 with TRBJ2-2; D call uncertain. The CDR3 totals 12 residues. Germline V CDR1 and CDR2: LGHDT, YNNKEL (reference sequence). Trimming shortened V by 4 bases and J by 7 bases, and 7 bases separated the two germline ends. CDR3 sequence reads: CASSPTFGELFF. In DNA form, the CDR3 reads TGTGCCAGCAGCCCAACCTTCGGGGAGCTGTTTTTT.

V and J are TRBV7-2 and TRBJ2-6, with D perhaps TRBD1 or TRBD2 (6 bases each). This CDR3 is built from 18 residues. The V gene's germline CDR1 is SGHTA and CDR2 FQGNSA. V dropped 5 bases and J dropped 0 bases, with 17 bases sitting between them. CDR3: CASSLGGRMGSGANVLTF. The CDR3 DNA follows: TGTGCCAGCAGCCTCGGGGGCAGGATGGGCTCTGGGGCCAACGTCCTGACTTTC.

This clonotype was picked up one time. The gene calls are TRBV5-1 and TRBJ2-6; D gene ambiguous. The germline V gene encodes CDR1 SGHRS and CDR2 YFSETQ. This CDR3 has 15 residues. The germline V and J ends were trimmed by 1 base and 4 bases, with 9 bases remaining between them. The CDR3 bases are TGCGCCAGCAGCTTGCATGGTCCCGGGGCCAACGTCCTGACTTTC. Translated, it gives CASSLHGPGANVLTF.

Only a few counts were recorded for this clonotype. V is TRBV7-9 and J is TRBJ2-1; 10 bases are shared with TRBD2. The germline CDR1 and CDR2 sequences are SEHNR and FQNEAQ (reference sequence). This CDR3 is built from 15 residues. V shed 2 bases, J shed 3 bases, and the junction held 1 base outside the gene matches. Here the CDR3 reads CASSLRTSGYNEQFF. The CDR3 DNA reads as TGTGCCAGCAGCTTAAGGACTAGCGGCTACAATGAGCAGTTCTTC.

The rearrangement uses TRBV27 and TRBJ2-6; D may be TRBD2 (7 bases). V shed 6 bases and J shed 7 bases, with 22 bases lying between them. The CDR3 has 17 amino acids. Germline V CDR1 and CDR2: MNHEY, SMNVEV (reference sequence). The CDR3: CASRRGDRGGVANVLTF. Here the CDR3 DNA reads TGTGCCAGCAGGCGCGGGGATAGAGGGGGGGTAGCCAACGTCCTGACTTTC.

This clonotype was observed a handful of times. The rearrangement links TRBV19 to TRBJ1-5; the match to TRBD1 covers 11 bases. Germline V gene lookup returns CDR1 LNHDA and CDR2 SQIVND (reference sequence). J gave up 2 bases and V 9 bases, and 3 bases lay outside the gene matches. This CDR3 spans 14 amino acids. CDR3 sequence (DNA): TGTGCCAGCCGGGACAGGGGGGGCAATCAGCCCCAGCATTTT. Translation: CASRDRGGNQPQHF.

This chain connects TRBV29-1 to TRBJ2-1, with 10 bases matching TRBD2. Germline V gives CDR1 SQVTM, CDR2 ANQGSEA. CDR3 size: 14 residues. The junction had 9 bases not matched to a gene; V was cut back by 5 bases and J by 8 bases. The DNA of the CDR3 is TGCAGCGTTATACTAGCGGGGAGAGGGGATGAGCAGTTCTTC. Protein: CSVILAGRGDEQFF.

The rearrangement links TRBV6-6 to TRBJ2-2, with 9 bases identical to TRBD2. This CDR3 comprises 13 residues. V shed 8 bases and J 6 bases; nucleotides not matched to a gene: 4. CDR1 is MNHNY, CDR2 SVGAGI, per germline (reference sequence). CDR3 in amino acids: CASELAGAGELFF. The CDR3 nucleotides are TGTGCCAGCGAATTAGCGGGGGCCGGGGAGCTGTTTTTT.

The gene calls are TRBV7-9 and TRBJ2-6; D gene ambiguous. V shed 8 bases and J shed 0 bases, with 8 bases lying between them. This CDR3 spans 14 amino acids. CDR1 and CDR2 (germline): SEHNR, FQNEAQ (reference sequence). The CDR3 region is CASLLSSGANVLTF. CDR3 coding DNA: TGTGCCAGCCTCCTGAGCTCTGGGGCCAACGTCCTGACTTTC.

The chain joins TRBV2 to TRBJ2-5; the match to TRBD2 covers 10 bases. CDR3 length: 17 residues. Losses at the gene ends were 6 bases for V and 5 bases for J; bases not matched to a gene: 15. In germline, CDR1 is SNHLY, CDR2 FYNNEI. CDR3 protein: CASRRGTTSGLGETQYF. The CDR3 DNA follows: TGTGCCAGCAGGCGGGGGACGACTAGCGGGCTGGGGGAGACCCAGTACTTC.

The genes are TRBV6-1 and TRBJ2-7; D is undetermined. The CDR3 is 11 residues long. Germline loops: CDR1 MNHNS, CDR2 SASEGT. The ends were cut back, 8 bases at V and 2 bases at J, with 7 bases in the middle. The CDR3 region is CASFRPYEQYF. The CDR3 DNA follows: TGTGCCAGCTTTAGACCCTACGAGCAGTACTTC.

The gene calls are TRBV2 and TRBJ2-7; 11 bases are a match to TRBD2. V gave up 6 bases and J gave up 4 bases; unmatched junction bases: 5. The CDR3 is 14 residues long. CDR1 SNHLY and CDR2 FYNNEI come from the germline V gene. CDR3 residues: CASRPSGRRYEQYF. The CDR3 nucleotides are TGTGCCAGCAGGCCTAGCGGGAGGCGGTACGAGCAGTACTTC.

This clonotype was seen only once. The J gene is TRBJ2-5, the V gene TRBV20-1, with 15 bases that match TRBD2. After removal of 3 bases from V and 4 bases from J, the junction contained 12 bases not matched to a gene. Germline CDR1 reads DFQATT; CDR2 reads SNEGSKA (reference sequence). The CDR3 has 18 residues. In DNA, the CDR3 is TGCAGTGCTAGGTATTCCGGGACTAGCGGGAGGTGGCGAGAGACCCAGTACTTC. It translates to CSARYSGTSGRWRETQYF.

The CDR3 sequence is CASSLTGQGATDTQYF. CDR3 DNA: TGCGCCAGCAGCTTGACTGGACAGGGGGCGACAGATACGCAGTATTTT. V usage is TRBV5-1 and J usage is TRBJ2-3, with 11 bases matching TRBD1. The V and J ends lost 1 base and 3 bases, in that order; junction bases with no gene match: 4. The germline V gene has CDR1 SGHRS and CDR2 YFSETQ. The CDR3 is 16 amino acids.

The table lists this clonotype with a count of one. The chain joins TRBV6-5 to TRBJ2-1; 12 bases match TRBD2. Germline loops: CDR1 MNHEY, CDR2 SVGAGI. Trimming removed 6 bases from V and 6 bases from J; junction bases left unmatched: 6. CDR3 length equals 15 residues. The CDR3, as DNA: TGTGCCAGCAGAATGGGACTAGCGGGCCTCAATGAGCAGTTCTTC. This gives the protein CASRMGLAGLNEQFF.

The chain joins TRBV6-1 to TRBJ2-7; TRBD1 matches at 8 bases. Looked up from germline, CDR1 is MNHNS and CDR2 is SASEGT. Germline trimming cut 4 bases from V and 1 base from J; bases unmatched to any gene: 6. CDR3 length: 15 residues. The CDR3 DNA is TGTGCCAGCAGTGCAGGGGGCCGTACTTCCTACGAGCAGTACTTC. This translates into CASSAGGRTSYEQYF.

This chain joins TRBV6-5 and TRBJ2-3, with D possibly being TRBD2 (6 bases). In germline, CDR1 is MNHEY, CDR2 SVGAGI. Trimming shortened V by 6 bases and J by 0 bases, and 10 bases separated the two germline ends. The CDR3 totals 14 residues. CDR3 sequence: CASRASGSTDTQYF. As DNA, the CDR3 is TGTGCCAGCAGAGCGAGCGGGAGCACAGATACGCAGTATTTT.

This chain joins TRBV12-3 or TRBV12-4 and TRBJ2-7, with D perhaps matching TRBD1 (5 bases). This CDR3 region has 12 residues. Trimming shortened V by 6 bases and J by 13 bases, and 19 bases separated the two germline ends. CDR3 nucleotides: TGTGCCAGCAGCCAAACGGCAGGGAATATCTACTTC. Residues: CASSQTAGNIYF.

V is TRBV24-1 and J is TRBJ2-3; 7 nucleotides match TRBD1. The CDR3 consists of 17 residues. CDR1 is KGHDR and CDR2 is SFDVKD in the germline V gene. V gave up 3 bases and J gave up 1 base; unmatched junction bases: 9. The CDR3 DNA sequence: TGTGCCACCAGTGATCTCGGCAGGGGGTCTGGCACAGATACGCAGTATTTT. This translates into CATSDLGRGSGTDTQYF.

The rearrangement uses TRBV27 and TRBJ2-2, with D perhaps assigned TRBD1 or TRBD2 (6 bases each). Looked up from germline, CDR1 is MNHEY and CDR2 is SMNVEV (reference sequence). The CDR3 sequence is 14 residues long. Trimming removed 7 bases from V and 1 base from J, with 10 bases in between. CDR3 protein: CASKEGENTGELFF. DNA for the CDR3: TGTGCCAGCAAGGAGGGGGAGAACACCGGGGAGCTGTTTTTT.